This TCR beta chain was identified in a study of blood T cell repertoires in COVID-19. Across the whole study: Researchers got acute and convalescent COVID-19 samples from the United States, Italy and Spain. T cells, B-cell-depleted T cells, or PBMCs supplied cDNA or gDNA.

Per the original methods: It was from reference gene primer amplification that nucleated cell counts were estimated. Profiled with immunoSEQ multiplex PCR; TCRdb holds only in-frame clones, not every one. V and J calls and clone size come straight from that table; D and trimming were deduced from the DNA. Among roughly 280,000 clones listed, roughly 90% were seen once. Germline V lookup: CDR1 SGHRS, CDR2 YFSETQ. The CDR3 totals 15 residues. Trimming pared 2 bases from V and 3 bases from J, leaving 12 bases between. Sequencing input: peripheral blood. The TCR sequence derives from a man aged 45-60 years with acute or convalescent COVID-19. The J gene is TRBJ1-5, the V gene TRBV5-1, with D possibly TRBD1 on 6 matching bases. In DNA, the CDR3 is TGCGCCAGCAGCTTCACAGGGAGTGTCAATCAGCCCCAGCATTTT. Its protein product is CASSFTGSVNQPQHF.